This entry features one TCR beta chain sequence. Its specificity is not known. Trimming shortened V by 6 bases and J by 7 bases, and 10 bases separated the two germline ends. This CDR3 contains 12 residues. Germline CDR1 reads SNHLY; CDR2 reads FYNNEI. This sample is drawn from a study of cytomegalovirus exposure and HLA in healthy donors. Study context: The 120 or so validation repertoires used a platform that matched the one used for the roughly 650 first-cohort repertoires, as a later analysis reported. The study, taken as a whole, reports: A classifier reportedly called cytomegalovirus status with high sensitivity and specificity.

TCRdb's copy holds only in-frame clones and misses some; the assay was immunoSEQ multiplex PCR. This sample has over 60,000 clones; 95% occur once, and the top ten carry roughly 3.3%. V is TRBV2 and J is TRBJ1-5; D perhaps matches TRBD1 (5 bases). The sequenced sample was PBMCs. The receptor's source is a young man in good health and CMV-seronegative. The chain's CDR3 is CASSDTGQPQHF. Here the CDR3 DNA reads TGTGCCAGCAGCGACACAGGCCAGCCCCAGCATTTT.